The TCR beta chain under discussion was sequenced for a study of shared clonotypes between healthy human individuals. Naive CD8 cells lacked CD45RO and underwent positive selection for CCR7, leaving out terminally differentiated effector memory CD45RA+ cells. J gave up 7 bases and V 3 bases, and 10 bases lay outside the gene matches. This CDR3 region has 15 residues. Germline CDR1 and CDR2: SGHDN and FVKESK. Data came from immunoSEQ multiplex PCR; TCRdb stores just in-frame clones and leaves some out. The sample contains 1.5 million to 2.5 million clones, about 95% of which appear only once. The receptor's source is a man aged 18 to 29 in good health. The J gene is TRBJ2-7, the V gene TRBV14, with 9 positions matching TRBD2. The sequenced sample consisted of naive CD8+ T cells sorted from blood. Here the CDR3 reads CASSHRAGGLLEQYF. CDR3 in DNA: TGTGCCAGCAGCCACCGAGCGGGAGGACTGCTGGAGCAGTACTTC.